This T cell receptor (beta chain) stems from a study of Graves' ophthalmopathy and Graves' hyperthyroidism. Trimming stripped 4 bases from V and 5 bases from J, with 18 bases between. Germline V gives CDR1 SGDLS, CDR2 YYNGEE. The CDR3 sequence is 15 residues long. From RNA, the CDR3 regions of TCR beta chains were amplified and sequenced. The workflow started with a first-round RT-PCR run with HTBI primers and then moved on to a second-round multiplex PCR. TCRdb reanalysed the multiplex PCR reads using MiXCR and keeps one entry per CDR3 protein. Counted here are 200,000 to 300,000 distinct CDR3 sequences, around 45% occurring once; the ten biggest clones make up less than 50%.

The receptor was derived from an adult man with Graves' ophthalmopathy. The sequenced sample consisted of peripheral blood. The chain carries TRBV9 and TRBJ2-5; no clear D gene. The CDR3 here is CASSQEVGPAETQYF. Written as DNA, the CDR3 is TGTGCCAGCAGCCAAGAGGTGGGCCCCGCGGAGACCCAGTACTTC.